This TCR beta chain was recovered during a study of post-analysis software for immune sequencing data. Notes on the study in general: Patients used about 5 TRBV segments, including TRBV5-6, TRBV5-1 and TRBV20-1, more often than controls. Significantly lower normalized Chao1 diversity was seen in multiple sclerosis patients than in controls.

The CDR3 loop spans 15 amino acids. V lost 3 bases and J 7 bases, leaving 22 bases between the germline ends. Per germline, CDR1 DFQATT and CDR2 SNEGSKA (reference sequence). On this clonotype: Its target is unknown. Possible read error: a much larger clone is one base away.

Included in the TCR beta cDNA libraries were unique molecular identifiers. MiXCR was run by TCRdb on the PCR reads, yielding one entry per CDR3 protein. The sample gives approximately 730,000 distinct CDR3 sequences, roughly 29% of which show up once; around 0.6% is in the top ten. This receptor was taken from a girl under 18 with multiple sclerosis. Material: blood. The V gene is TRBV20-1, the J gene TRBJ2-7, with TRBD1 as a possible D gene (5 bases). CDR3 protein: CSASALQDNTREQYF. The CDR3 bases are TGCAGTGCTAGCGCGCTCCAGGACAATACTCGGGAGCAGTACTTC.